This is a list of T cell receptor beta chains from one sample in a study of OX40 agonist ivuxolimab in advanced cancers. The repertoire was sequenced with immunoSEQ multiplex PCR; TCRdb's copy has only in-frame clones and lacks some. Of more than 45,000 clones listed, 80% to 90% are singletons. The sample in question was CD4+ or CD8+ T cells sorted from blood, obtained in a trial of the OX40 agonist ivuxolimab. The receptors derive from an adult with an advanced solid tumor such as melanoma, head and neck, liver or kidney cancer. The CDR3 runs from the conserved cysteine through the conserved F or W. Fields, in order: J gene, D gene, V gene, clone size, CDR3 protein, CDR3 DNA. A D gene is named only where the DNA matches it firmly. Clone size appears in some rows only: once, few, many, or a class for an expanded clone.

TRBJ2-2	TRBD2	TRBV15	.	CATPGGAEGGELFF	TGTGCCACCCCCGGGGGGGCTGAGGGCGGGGAGCTGTTTTTT
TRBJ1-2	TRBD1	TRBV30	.	CAWSRTGTGNGYTF	TGTGCCTGGAGCCGAACCGGGACAGGGAATGGCTACACCTTC
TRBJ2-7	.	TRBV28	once	CASSLTESSYEQYF	TGTGCCAGCAGTTTAACGGAGAGCTCCTACGAGCAGTACTTC
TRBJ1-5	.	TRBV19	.	CASSIFHTGSNQPQHF	TGTGCCAGTAGTATTTTCCATACAGGGAGCAATCAGCCCCAGCATTTT
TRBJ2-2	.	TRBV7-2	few	CASSSDEAGELFF	TGTGCCAGCAGCTCAGATGAGGCCGGGGAGCTGTTTTTT
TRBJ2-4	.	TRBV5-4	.	CASSLAGLAKNIQYF	TGTGCCAGCAGCTTGGCCGGGTTAGCCAAAAACATTCAGTACTTC
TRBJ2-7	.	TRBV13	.	CASSSLGAPSYEQYF	TGTGCCAGCAGCTCCTTAGGAGCGCCCAGTTACGAGCAGTACTTC
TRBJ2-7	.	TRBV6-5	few	CASSPTSGFAYEQYF	TGTGCCAGCAGTCCCACCTCCGGTTTCGCCTACGAGCAGTACTTC
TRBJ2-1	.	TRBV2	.	CASSEILGPSYNEQFF	TGTGCCAGCAGTGAAATACTAGGTCCCTCCTACAATGAGCAGTTCTTC
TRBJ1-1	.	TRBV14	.	CASSQDNGVEAFF	TGTGCCAGCAGCCAAGATAACGGGGTTGAAGCTTTCTTT
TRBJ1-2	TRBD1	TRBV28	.	CASRRQGRDGYTF	TGTGCCAGCAGAAGACAGGGTAGGGATGGCTACACCTTC
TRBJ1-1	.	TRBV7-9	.	CASRGFGTEAFF	TGTGCCAGCAGAGGGTTCGGCACTGAAGCTTTCTTT
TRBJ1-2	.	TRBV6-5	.	CASSYSSAGARGYTF	TGTGCCAGCAGTTACTCGTCGGCAGGGGCTAGGGGCTACACCTTC
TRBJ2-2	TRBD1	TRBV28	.	CASRTGTENTGELFF	TGTGCCAGCAGAACCGGGACAGAAAACACCGGGGAGCTGTTTTTT
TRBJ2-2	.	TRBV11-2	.	CASSLDRTGELFF	TGTGCCAGCAGTTTGGACCGCACCGGGGAGCTGTTTTTT
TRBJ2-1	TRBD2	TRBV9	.	CASSVPGHLTSGEYNEQFF	TGTGCCAGCAGCGTTCCGGGACACTTGACTAGCGGGGAGTACAATGAGCAGTTCTTC
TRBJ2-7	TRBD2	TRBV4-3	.	CASSQAGGSSYEQYF	TGCGCCAGCAGCCAAGCAGGCGGGAGCTCCTACGAGCAGTACTTC
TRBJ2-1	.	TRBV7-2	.	CASSEVSSSYNEQFF	TGTGCCAGCAGCGAGGTATCGAGCTCCTACAATGAGCAGTTCTTC
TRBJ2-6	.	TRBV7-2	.	CASSLDSGANVLTF	TGTGCCAGCAGCTTGGACTCTGGGGCCAACGTCCTGACTTTC
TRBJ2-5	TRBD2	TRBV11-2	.	CASSSLGAGAWETQYF	TGTGCCAGCAGCTCCCTTGGGGCGGGAGCTTGGGAGACCCAGTACTTC
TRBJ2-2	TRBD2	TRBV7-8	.	CASSLLLGTSVTGELFF	TGTGCCAGCAGCTTACTCCTCGGGACTAGTGTCACCGGGGAGCTGTTTTTT
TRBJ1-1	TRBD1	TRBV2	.	CASSEHPGGMNTEAFF	TGTGCCAGCAGTGAACATCCAGGGGGGATGAACACTGAAGCTTTCTTT
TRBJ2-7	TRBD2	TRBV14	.	CASSQSTGLAGGRQYF	TGTGCCAGCAGCCAGTCCACGGGACTAGCGGGAGGTCGGCAGTACTTC
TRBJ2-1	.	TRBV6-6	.	CASSLMRGQFF	TGTGCCAGCAGTCTAATGAGGGGGCAGTTCTTC
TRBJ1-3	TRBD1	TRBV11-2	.	CASSHGQGAGNTIYF	TGTGCCAGCAGCCACGGACAGGGAGCTGGAAACACCATATATTTT
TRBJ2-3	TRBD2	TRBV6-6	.	CASSYILAGDTDTQYF	TGTGCCAGCAGTTACATTCTAGCGGGGGACACAGATACGCAGTATTTT
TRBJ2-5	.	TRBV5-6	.	CASSFVGGETQYF	TGTGCCAGCAGTTTTGTGGGTGGAGAGACCCAGTACTTC
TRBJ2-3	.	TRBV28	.	CASSPEQGTDTQYF	TGTGCCAGCAGTCCGGAACAGGGCACAGATACGCAGTATTTT
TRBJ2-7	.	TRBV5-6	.	CASSLDENEQYF	TGTGCCAGCAGCTTGGACGAAAACGAGCAGTACTTC
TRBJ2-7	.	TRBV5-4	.	CASSLEPGSYEQYF	TGTGCCAGCAGCTTAGAACCGGGATCCTACGAGCAGTACTTC
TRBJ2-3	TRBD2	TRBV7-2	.	CASSLETSDTDTQYF	TGTGCCAGCAGCTTAGAGACTAGCGACACAGATACGCAGTATTTT
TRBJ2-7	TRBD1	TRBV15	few	CATSRDSGTGELQYF	TGTGCCACCAGCAGAGATTCGGGGACAGGGGAATTGCAGTACTTC
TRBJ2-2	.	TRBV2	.	CASNRLRGDGGELFF	TGTGCCAGCAACCGCCTGCGGGGCGACGGCGGGGAGCTGTTTTTT
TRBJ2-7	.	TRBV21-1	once	CASSKSAGGPNEQYF	TGTGCCAGCAGCAAGTCAGCGGGAGGGCCCAACGAGCAGTACTTC
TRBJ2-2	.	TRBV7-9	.	CASSLRGINTGELFF	TGTGCCAGCAGCTTACGGGGGATTAACACCGGGGAGCTGTTTTTT
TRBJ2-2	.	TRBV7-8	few	CASSFRNTGELFF	TGTGCCAGCAGCTTTAGGAACACCGGGGAGCTGTTTTTT
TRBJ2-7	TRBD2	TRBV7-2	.	CASSLVGGSSYEQYF	TGTGCCAGCAGCTTAGTGGGCGGGAGCTCCTACGAGCAGTACTTC